A selection of T cell receptor beta chains follows, all from one sample in a study of blood T cell repertoires in COVID-19. Method: immunoSEQ multiplex PCR; TCRdb's copy keeps in-frame clones and lacks some. The sample includes roughly 75,000 clones, about 85% of them seen just once. Sequencing used peripheral blood. These receptors originate from a middle-aged man with COVID-19, enrolled during active disease. Both conserved end residues are part of each CDR3. The order of the fields is clone size, D gene, J gene, V gene, CDR3 protein, CDR3 DNA. A D gene is named only where the DNA matches it firmly. Size is omitted from some rows. Given values are once, few, many or a class for expanded clones.

few,.,TRBJ2-2,TRBV28,CASSLLSTQNTGELFF,TGTGCCAGCAGTTTACTGTCGACACAAAACACCGGGGAGCTGTTTTTT
few,TRBD1,TRBJ2-7,TRBV11-3,CASSETGQHEQYF,TGTGCCAGCAGCGAGACAGGGCAGCACGAGCAGTACTTC
.,TRBD2,TRBJ2-1,TRBV4-1,CASSQERTSAGRRHEQFF,TGCGCCAGCAGCCAAGAAAGGACTAGCGCCGGGAGACGGCATGAGCAGTTCTTC
.,.,TRBJ2-5,TRBV11-2,CASSLEGARGAGETQYF,TGTGCCAGCAGCTTAGAAGGTGCCAGGGGAGCCGGCGAGACCCAGTACTTC
.,.,TRBJ1-5,TRBV7-2,CASSQQGPGNQPQHF,TGTGCCAGCAGCCAGCAGGGGCCCGGCAATCAGCCCCAGCATTTT
once,.,TRBJ1-1,TRBV29-1,CSVENREGTEAFF,TGCAGCGTTGAAAACAGGGAAGGCACTGAAGCTTTCTTT
.,.,TRBJ2-5,TRBV5-8,CASSADRSPRDPQYF,TGTGCCAGCAGCGCAGACAGGAGCCCAAGAGATCCCCAGTACTTC
few,.,TRBJ1-1,TRBV20-1,CSAQPYGEAFF,TGCAGTGCACAGCCCTATGGTGAAGCTTTCTTT
.,.,TRBJ2-1,TRBV7-2,CASSLTSRGIGEQFF,TGTGCCAGCAGCTTAACGTCCCGCGGGATAGGTGAGCAGTTCTTC
.,.,TRBJ1-2,TRBV4-2,CASSQDSKSTGYTF,TGTGCCAGCAGCCAAGATTCGAAGAGCACCGGCTACACCTTC
.,.,TRBJ2-5,TRBV4-1,CASSQDWQRRTYQETQYF,TGCGCCAGCAGCCAAGATTGGCAAAGGAGGACGTACCAAGAGACCCAGTACTTC
.,.,TRBJ2-7,TRBV15,CATSNLGDEQYF,TGTGCCACCAGCAACCTCGGGGACGAGCAGTACTTC
.,.,TRBJ2-2,TRBV19,CASSIRTANTGELFF,TGTGCCAGTAGTATCCGGACAGCGAACACCGGGGAGCTGTTTTTT
.,.,TRBJ2-5,TRBV6-5,CASSRPGETQYF,TGTGCCAGCAGTCGTCCCGGGGAGACCCAGTACTTC
.,TRBD1,TRBJ2-6,TRBV6-1,CASSVVPGQGFGANVLTF,TGTGCCAGCAGTGTCGTCCCGGGACAGGGGTTTGGGGCCAACGTCCTGACTTTC
once,.,TRBJ1-3,TRBV29-1,CSVVQGNTIYF,TGCAGCGTTGTTCAGGGAAACACCATATATTTT
.,TRBD2,TRBJ2-2,TRBV13,CASSSGLAASAGELFF,TGTGCCAGCAGCTCCGGACTAGCAGCTTCCGCCGGGGAGCTGTTTTTT
.,TRBD1,TRBJ2-7,TRBV6-5,CASSYGTGRYEQYF,TGTGCCAGCAGTTACGGGACAGGGCGATACGAGCAGTACTTC
.,.,TRBJ1-5,TRBV11-1,CASSLAGGNQPQHF,TGTGCCAGCAGCTTAGCGGGAGGGAATCAGCCCCAGCATTTT
few,.,TRBJ2-2,TRBV11-2,CASSLRGTGELFF,TGTGCCAGCAGCCTCAGGGGCACCGGGGAGCTGTTTTTT
.,TRBD1,TRBJ1-2,TRBV9,CASSGNRGAGSYTF,TGTGCCAGCAGCGGAAACAGGGGCGCAGGAAGCTACACCTTC
.,.,TRBJ2-7,TRBV27,CASSLPSYEQYF,TGTGCCAGCAGTCTTCCCTCCTACGAGCAGTACTTC
once,.,TRBJ2-7,TRBV28,CASSSPNLPYEQYF,TGTGCCAGCAGTTCCCCGAACCTACCGTACGAGCAGTACTTC
.,TRBD1,TRBJ1-1,TRBV3-1/TRBV3-2,CASSQEGAGGTEAFF,TGTGCCAGCAGCCAAGAAGGGGCAGGGGGCACTGAAGCTTTCTTT
.,.,TRBJ2-7,TRBV7-9,CASSDAGAYEQYF,TGTGCCAGCAGCGACGCCGGGGCCTACGAGCAGTACTTC
.,TRBD2,TRBJ2-7,TRBV6-5,CATGRGYEQYF,TGTGCCACGGGGCGGGGGTACGAGCAGTACTTC
few,.,TRBJ2-7,TRBV2,CASVRGGYEQYF,TGTGCCAGCGTAAGGGGGGGCTACGAGCAGTACTTC
.,.,TRBJ2-1,TRBV4-2,CASSQGISGEQFF,TGTGCCAGCAGCCAAGGTATAAGCGGTGAGCAGTTCTTC
.,TRBD1,TRBJ2-7,TRBV7-8,CASSFNRDSAYEQYF,TGTGCCAGCAGCTTTAACAGGGACAGCGCCTACGAGCAGTACTTC
.,.,TRBJ2-1,TRBV5-1,CASRSESYNEQFF,TGCGCCAGCAGGTCGGAGTCCTACAATGAGCAGTTCTTC
.,.,TRBJ1-3,TRBV6-5,CASSYRWQSGNTIYF,TGTGCCAGCAGTTACCGATGGCAGTCTGGAAACACCATATATTTT
.,.,TRBJ2-5,TRBV7-7,CASSLLGGGETQYF,TGTGCTAGCAGCTTACTGGGAGGTGGTGAGACCCAGTACTTC
.,.,TRBJ1-6,TRBV5-1,CASSLWVADSPLHF,TGCGCCAGCAGCTTGTGGGTGGCGGATTCACCCCTCCACTTT
.,.,TRBJ1-6,TRBV3-1/TRBV3-2,CASSQGGASPLHF,TGTGCCAGCAGCCAAGGGGGCGCGTCACCCCTCCACTTT
.,.,TRBJ2-3,TRBV24-1,CATSDLERDTQYF,TGTGCCACCAGTGATTTGGAACGGGATACGCAGTATTTT
.,TRBD1,TRBJ1-1,TRBV5-1,CASSSGQGAREAFF,TGCGCCAGCAGCTCGGGACAGGGGGCGCGGGAAGCTTTCTTT
.,.,TRBJ2-4,TRBV5-5,CASSERLAKNIQYF,TGTGCCAGCAGCGAACGGTTAGCCAAAAACATTCAGTACTTC
.,TRBD1,TRBJ2-3,TRBV11-2,CASSRYGQSDRGRGDTQYF,TGTGCCAGCAGCCGCTACGGGCAGTCGGACAGGGGTAGAGGAGATACGCAGTATTTT
.,TRBD2,TRBJ2-4,TRBV7-2,CASSFRRELGIQYF,TGTGCCAGCAGCTTCCGGCGGGAGCTTGGCATTCAGTACTTC
.,.,TRBJ1-2,TRBV7-8,CASSARDTTSGYTF,TGTGCCAGCAGCGCACGGGACACCACCAGTGGCTACACCTTC
.,.,TRBJ1-2,TRBV7-2,CASSLEVRGWDGYTF,TGTGCCAGCAGCTTAGAAGTGCGGGGGTGGGATGGCTACACCTTC
.,TRBD1,TRBJ1-3,TRBV2,CASSLSGQGFGNTIYF,TGTGCCAGCAGTTTATCGGGACAGGGATTTGGAAACACCATATATTTT
.,.,TRBJ2-1,TRBV11-3,CASSLTGVLDNEQFF,TGTGCCAGCAGCCTCACCGGGGTCCTTGACAATGAGCAGTTCTTC
.,.,TRBJ2-3,TRBV6-1,CASSELTGPPRNTQYF,TGTGCCAGCAGTGAACTGACGGGTCCGCCCAGAAATACGCAGTATTTT
once,TRBD2,TRBJ2-2,TRBV5-4,CASSLAGIAGAGELFF,TGTGCCAGCAGCTTGGCCGGGATAGCGGGAGCCGGGGAGCTGTTTTTT
.,.,TRBJ1-4,TRBV18,CASSPGRDAKLFF,TGTGCCAGCTCACCAGGGAGGGACGCAAAACTGTTTTTT
.,.,TRBJ1-5,TRBV27,CVVGLNQPQHF,TGTGTCGTGGGGCTAAATCAGCCCCAGCATTTT
.,TRBD2,TRBJ2-5,TRBV10-3,CAISAAGQETQYF,TGTGCCATCAGTGCAGCGGGGCAAGAGACCCAGTACTTC
.,.,TRBJ2-3,TRBV6-5,CASSSLATDTQYF,TGTGCCAGCAGTTCTCTAGCGACAGATACGCAGTATTTT
.,TRBD1,TRBJ1-2,TRBV25-1,CASKSDRGPLGYTF,TGTGCCAGTAAATCGGACAGGGGTCCCCTTGGCTACACCTTC
few,TRBD2,TRBJ2-7,TRBV6-2/TRBV6-3,CASSYLASGRYEQYF,TGTGCCAGCAGTTATTTGGCTAGCGGGAGATACGAGCAGTACTTC
.,TRBD1,TRBJ1-6,TRBV18,CASSLKDRENSPLHF,TGTGCCAGCTCACTAAAGGACAGGGAAAATTCACCCCTCCACTTT
.,.,TRBJ2-7,TRBV7-2,CASSPLDKPYEQYF,TGTGCCAGCAGCCCCCTGGACAAACCCTACGAGCAGTACTTC